This T cell receptor beta chain was found in a study of beta chain features in type 1 diabetes. General observations from the study: Insertions were fewer and deletions more numerous at VDJ junctions in type 1 diabetes patients. Shorter templates might be favored by PCR, and equally so in patients and in controls.

This clone was seen repeatedly, ten times or more. Its antigen is as yet unknown. The isolated RNA, all of it, was reverse transcribed, so expressed TCRB transcripts were what got sequenced. Naive, central memory and regulatory T cell samples produced a mean of roughly 3.8 million reads. Assay used: immunoSEQ multiplex PCR; TCRdb lists only in-frame clones, some missing. The data show about 150,000 clones, 8% to 13% seen once. This CDR3 comprises 13 residues. Between the trimmed V and J ends, which lost 8 bases and 5 bases, there was a span of 15 bases. Germline values: CDR1 LNHDA, CDR2 SQIVND (reference sequence).

The sample consisted of naive CD4+ T cells from blood. The source is a man between 18 and 29 years old in good health. V usage is TRBV19 and J usage is TRBJ1-1; unclear D gene. DNA of the CDR3: TGTGCCAGTGTGCGGGGAGTTGATACTGAAGCTTTCTTT. Translating it yields CASVRGVDTEAFF.